The source of this T cell receptor (beta chain) is a study of early T cells in non-severe SARS-CoV-2 infection. The wider study: Bulk RNA taken from unsorted whole blood was sequenced, leaving chains unpaired.

MiXCR was run by TCRdb on the 5' RACE reads, yielding one entry per CDR3 protein. Among roughly 120,000 distinct CDR3 sequences listed, under 15% were seen once. CDR3 size: 15 residues. Germline loops: CDR1 LGHDT, CDR2 YNNKEL (reference sequence). The germline V and J ends were trimmed by 1 base and 1 base, with 10 bases remaining between them. Regarding the study as a whole: The VDJdb matching leaned toward anti-spike CD8 responses and overlooked private and CD4 specificities.

This clonotype was recorded at least ten times. As yet, its antigen is unknown. The rearrangement joins TRBV3-1 to TRBJ1-1, with D unresolved. The sample comprised whole blood. The TCR comes from an adult who was a healthcare worker with PCR-confirmed SARS-CoV-2 infection or an uninfected control (not recorded which). This CDR3 is CASSQAGGWNTEAFF. CDR3 in DNA: TGTGCCAGCAGCCAAGCTGGCGGATGGAACACTGAAGCTTTCTTT.